Listed here are 26 T cell receptor beta chains from one sample, sequenced in a study of T cell changes during pregnancy in multiple sclerosis. Here immunoSEQ multiplex PCR was the method, and the copy in TCRdb shows in-frame clones only, minus some. The data hold about 100,000 clones, with 80% to 95% observed a single time. Sequenced material: peripheral blood, taken after pregnancy. The origin of the receptors is a female donor with multiple sclerosis, enrolled in a pregnancy study.

In this sample, this clone turned up once. The rearrangement links TRBV5-4 to TRBJ1-1; possible D gene TRBD1, 5 bases. Trimming left V 6 bases short and J 6 bases short, with 21 bases between. The CDR3 totals 15 residues. Germline V gives CDR1 SGHNT, CDR2 YYREEE (reference sequence). The CDR3 coding sequence is TGTGCCAGCACCGCCCGGGGGGGTCTTGAGGCTGAAGCTTTCTTT. Its translation: CASTARGGLEAEAFF.

The J gene is TRBJ1-6, the V gene TRBV5-4, with a tentative D call TRBD1 (5 bases). The CDR3 runs to 15 residues. Trimming stripped 0 bases from V and 2 bases from J, with 6 bases between. Per the germline V gene, CDR1 is SGHNT and CDR2 is YYREEE (reference sequence). The DNA for the CDR3 is TGTGCCAGCAGCTTGGAGGGGACCTATAATTCACCCCTCCACTTT. It encodes CASSLEGTYNSPLHF.

The genes are TRBV5-4 and TRBJ2-5; TRBD2 agrees at 8 bases. Losses at the gene ends were 4 bases for V and 5 bases for J; bases not matched to a gene: 13. Germline loops: CDR1 SGHNT, CDR2 YYREEE (reference sequence). This CDR3 is built from 16 residues. CDR3 protein: CASSRFVSGGPETQYF. In DNA form, the CDR3 reads TGTGCCAGCAGCCGATTCGTGTCGGGAGGGCCGGAGACCCAGTACTTC.

This clone has at least ten counts. Other DNA sequences in this sample translate to the same CDR3. This rearrangement joins TRBV29-1 to TRBJ2-7; weak D call: TRBD2 (5 bases). There are 12 residues in the CDR3. In germline, CDR1 is SQVTM, CDR2 ANQGSEA. Between the trimmed V and J ends, which lost 3 bases and 3 bases, there was a span of 9 bases. The CDR3 region has the DNA TGCAGCGTTGATGGACTCAACTACGAGCAGTACTTC. Protein sequence: CSVDGLNYEQYF.

The chain couples TRBV6-1 to TRBJ1-5; tentative D call: TRBD1 (5 bases). CDR1 MNHNS and CDR2 SASEGT come from the germline V gene. This CDR3 spans 14 amino acids. Trimming removed 3 bases at V and 5 bases at J, with 11 bases between. CDR3: CASSDEDIDQPQHF. The CDR3 DNA is TGTGCCAGCAGTGATGAGGACATAGATCAGCCCCAGCATTTT.

CDR3: CASSPRRLAGGSVEETQYF. CDR3 bases: TGTGCCAGCAGCCCCAGAAGACTAGCGGGAGGGTCTGTTGAAGAGACCCAGTACTTC. V usage is TRBV7-8 and J usage is TRBJ2-5, with 14 bases fitting TRBD2. There are 19 residues in the CDR3. Germline CDR1 reads SGHVS; CDR2 reads FQNEAQ. V lost 5 bases to trimming and J lost 3 bases; unmatched junction nucleotides: 14.

V and J are TRBV28 and TRBJ2-5; D possibly corresponds to TRBD2 (7 bases). CDR1 and CDR2 from the germline V gene are MDHEN and SYDVKM. This CDR3 is 16 amino acids long. Trimming took 1 base from V and 7 from J, leaving 19 bases between them. The CDR3 loop is CASSLFGAGAARTQYF. CDR3 coding DNA: TGTGCCAGCAGTTTATTCGGGGCGGGGGCCGCAAGGACCCAGTACTTC.

The V gene is TRBV19, the J gene TRBJ2-7, with D possibly matching TRBD1 (5 bases). This CDR3 has 12 residues. Trimming left V 1 base short and J 6 bases short, with 7 bases between. Germline V CDR1 and CDR2: LNHDA, SQIVND (reference sequence). The CDR3 coding sequence is TGTGCCAGTAGTATAGTGGGGCGCGAGCAGTACTTC. It yields the protein CASSIVGREQYF.

The chain links TRBV18 to TRBJ2-3; 9 nucleotides line up with TRBD2. The V and J ends lost 3 bases and 4 bases, in that order; junction bases with no gene match: 2. The germline gives CDR1 KGHSH, CDR2 LQKENI. This CDR3 has 14 residues. Here the CDR3 DNA reads TGTGCCAGCTCACCGGTAGCGGGAGCAGATACGCAGTATTTT. It yields the protein CASSPVAGADTQYF.

The J gene is TRBJ1-1, the V gene TRBV6-1, with D possibly matching TRBD1 (6 bases). Germline assignment: CDR1 MNHNS and CDR2 SASEGT. There are 14 residues in the CDR3. The V end was cut by 3 bases, the J end by 1 base, with 9 bases between. The CDR3 DNA follows: TGTGCCAGCAGTGATTCGACAGGGAACACTGAAGCTTTCTTT. Its protein is CASSDSTGNTEAFF.

The CDR3 reads CASSDSVGGKYNEQFF. CDR3 bases: TGTGCCAGCAGTGACTCTGTAGGGGGTAAGTACAATGAGCAGTTCTTC. The V and J genes are TRBV6-4 and TRBJ2-1, with a possible D match to TRBD1 (6 bases). Germline lookup yields CDR1 MRHNA and CDR2 SNTAGT. The CDR3 is made up of 16 amino acids. Deletions cut 0 bases from V and 4 bases from J, with 13 bases between.

This chain uses TRBV25-1 with TRBJ2-2, with no clear D. Germline CDR1 is MGHDK and CDR2 is SYGVNS. The CDR3 spans 16 residues. Trimming pared 2 bases from V and 4 bases from J, leaving 14 bases between. The CDR3 sequence: CASSELSAQSTGELFF. The CDR3 bases are TGTGCCAGCAGTGAACTTTCGGCACAGTCCACCGGGGAGCTGTTTTTT.

The V call is TRBV6-1, the J call TRBJ2-5; 13 bases line up with TRBD2. The V segment lost 1 base and the J segment 5 bases; nucleotides outside the gene matches: 1. This CDR3 has 15 residues. Germline CDR1 MNHNS, CDR2 SASEGT. The CDR3 DNA reads TGTGCCAGCAGTGAAGGACTAGCGGGAGGCGAGACCCAGTACTTC. Its translation: CASSEGLAGGETQYF.

The rearrangement joins TRBV27 to TRBJ2-2; perhaps TRBD1 as D (5 bases). V was cut by 3 bases and J by 5 bases, with 7 bases left in between. The V gene's germline CDR1 is MNHEY and CDR2 SMNVEV (reference sequence). This CDR3 region has 13 residues. The CDR3 loop is CASSLGRTGELFF. As DNA, the CDR3 is TGTGCCAGCAGTTTGGGGCGTACCGGGGAGCTGTTTTTT.

The chain employs TRBV28 and TRBJ2-1, with 7 bases that match TRBD2. The CDR3 is 21 amino acids. Germline CDR1 reads MDHEN; CDR2 reads SYDVKM. The junction had 17 bases not matched to a gene; V was cut back by 0 bases and J by 0 bases. CDR3 coding DNA: TGTGCCAGCAGTTTATGGGGGACTACCATGTCGGGACGGAGCTCCTACAATGAGCAGTTCTTC. It codes for CASSLWGTTMSGRSSYNEQFF.

This clone was seen only a few times. This chain joins TRBV6-1 and TRBJ1-2, with D possibly TRBD1 on 6 matching bases. Per germline, CDR1 MNHNS and CDR2 SASEGT. The CDR3 extends over 13 amino acids. V was shortened by 1 base and J by 6 bases, with 9 bases between the two germline ends. CDR3 loop: CASSEGAGDGYTF. In DNA form, the CDR3 reads TGTGCCAGCAGTGAAGGCGCAGGGGATGGCTACACCTTC.

This chain uses TRBV15 with TRBJ2-7, with 7 positions matching TRBD2. This CDR3 contains 13 residues. CDR1 LNHNV and CDR2 YYDKDF come from the germline V gene (reference sequence). The ends lost 5 bases at V and 1 base at J; junction bases unmatched: 2. In DNA, the CDR3 is TGTGCCACCAGCGCGGGGGTGTCCTACGAGCAGTACTTC. Its translation is CATSAGVSYEQYF.

The J gene is TRBJ1-1, the V gene TRBV14, with 7 bases that match TRBD1. Unmatched junction bases numbered 1, after V lost 6 bases and J lost 0 bases. The CDR3 consists of 13 residues. Germline-derived CDR1 and CDR2 are SGHDN and FVKESK. CDR3 DNA sequence: TGTGCCAGCAGACAGGGGTTGAACACTGAAGCTTTCTTT. It codes for CASRQGLNTEAFF.

This clone was detected a few times. This chain links TRBV14 with TRBJ2-3; 8 nucleotides match TRBD2. CDR1 is SGHDN and CDR2 is FVKESK in the germline V gene. CDR3 length equals 15 residues. J was trimmed by 5 bases and V by 4 bases; bases with no gene match: 8. This CDR3 is CASSPWTSPGDTQYF. The CDR3 DNA follows: TGTGCCAGCAGCCCCTGGACTAGCCCGGGAGATACGCAGTATTTT.

V gene TRBV6-6 combines with J gene TRBJ1-1; D is perhaps TRBD1 (5 bases). This CDR3 contains 13 residues. The V end lost 6 bases, the J end lost 2 bases, and 10 bases lay between the germline ends. Per germline, CDR1 MNHNY and CDR2 SVGAGI (reference sequence). Here the CDR3 DNA reads TGTGCCAGCAGCGGACAAGCTAACACTGAAGCTTTCTTT. This sequence encodes CASSGQANTEAFF.

This rearrangement joins TRBV14 to TRBJ1-1; D possibly corresponds to TRBD1 (5 bases). V was pared by 1 base and J by 10 bases, with 16 bases between. This CDR3 is built from 14 residues. Germline V CDR1 and CDR2: SGHDN, FVKESK. The CDR3 reads CASSQVQGLISAFF. The CDR3 DNA is TGTGCCAGCAGCCAAGTGCAGGGTCTTATTTCAGCTTTCTTT.

This clone was counted once. The chain carries TRBV4-1 and TRBJ2-1, with 11 bases lining up with TRBD2. The CDR3 consists of 18 residues. CDR1 and CDR2 from the germline V gene are MGHRA and YSYEKL. The trim removed 0 bases at V and 9 bases at J, leaving 13 bases unmatched. The CDR3, as DNA: TGCGCCAGCAGCCAAGAACCACCCCTAGCGGGAGGTTTGGTTGAGCAGTTCTTC. Translating gives CASSQEPPLAGGLVEQFF.

The chain uses TRBV30 and TRBJ2-7, with 9 bases aligning to TRBD1. Germline lookup yields CDR1 GTSNPN and CDR2 SVGIG (reference sequence). Trimming took 3 bases from V and 1 from J; bases not matched to a gene: 4. The CDR3 has 14 amino acids. The CDR3 coding sequence is TGTGCCTGGAGATGGGGGACAGGGTCCTACGAGCAGTACTTC. Amino acid sequence: CAWRWGTGSYEQYF. Supplemented by reference TRBV30 and TRBJ2-7, the full variable domain reads SQTIHQWPATLVQPVGSPLSLECTVEGTSNPNLYWYRQAAGRGLQLLFYSVGIGQISSEVPQNLSASRPQDRQFILSSKKLLLSDSGFYLCAWRWGTGSYEQYFGPGTRLTVT.

This sequence joins TRBV5-8 and TRBJ1-1; the D is unclear. Looked up from germline, CDR1 is SGHTS and CDR2 is YDEGEE. V lost 0 bases to trimming and J lost 1 base, with 4 bases between them. This CDR3 is built from 13 residues. CDR3: CASSLDRNTEAFF. The CDR3, as DNA: TGTGCCAGCAGCTTGGACAGGAACACTGAAGCTTTCTTT.

The V and J genes are TRBV6-1 and TRBJ2-5, with TRBD1 matching 7 bases. CDR3 length: 13 amino acids. V gave up 5 bases and J gave up 4 bases; unmatched junction bases: 4. Germline CDR1 reads MNHNS; CDR2 reads SASEGT. The CDR3, as DNA: TGTGCCAGCAGTCTAGGACAGGTAGAGACCCAGTACTTC. Protein sequence: CASSLGQVETQYF.

This clone has just one count. The chain is built from TRBV18 and TRBJ2-7; 11 bases are a match to TRBD1. The germline CDR1 and CDR2 sequences are KGHSH and LQKENI. CDR3 size: 11 residues. J was trimmed by 11 bases and V by 4 bases; bases with no gene match: 1. CDR3 sequence: CASSLGQGEYF. In nucleotides, the CDR3 is TGTGCCAGCTCACTGGGACAGGGGGAGTACTTC.